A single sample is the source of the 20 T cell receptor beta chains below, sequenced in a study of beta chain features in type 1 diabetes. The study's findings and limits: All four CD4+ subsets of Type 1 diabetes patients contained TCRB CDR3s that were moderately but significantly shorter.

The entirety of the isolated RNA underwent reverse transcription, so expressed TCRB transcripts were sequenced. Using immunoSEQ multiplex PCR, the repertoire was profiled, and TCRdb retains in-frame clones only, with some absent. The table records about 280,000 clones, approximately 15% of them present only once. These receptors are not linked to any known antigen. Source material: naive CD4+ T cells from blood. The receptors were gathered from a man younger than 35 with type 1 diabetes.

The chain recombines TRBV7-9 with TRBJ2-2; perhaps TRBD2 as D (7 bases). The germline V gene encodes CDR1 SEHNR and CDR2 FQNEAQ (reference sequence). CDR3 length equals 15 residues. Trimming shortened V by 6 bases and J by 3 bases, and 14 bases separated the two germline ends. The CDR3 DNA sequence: TGTGCCAGCAGAAGCAGGGGAGGGGACACCGGGGAGCTGTTTTTT. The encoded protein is CASRSRGGDTGELFF.

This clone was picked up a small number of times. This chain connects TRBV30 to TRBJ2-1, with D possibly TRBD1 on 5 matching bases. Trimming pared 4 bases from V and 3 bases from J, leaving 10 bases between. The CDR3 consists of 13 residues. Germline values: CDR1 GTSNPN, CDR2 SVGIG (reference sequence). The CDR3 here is CAWNGDSYNEQFF. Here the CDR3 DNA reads TGTGCCTGGAATGGCGACAGCTACAATGAGCAGTTCTTC.

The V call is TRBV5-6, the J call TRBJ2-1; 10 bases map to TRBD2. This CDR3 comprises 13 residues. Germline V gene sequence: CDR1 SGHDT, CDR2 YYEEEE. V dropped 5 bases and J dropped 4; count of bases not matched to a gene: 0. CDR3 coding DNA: TGTGCCAGCAGGGGACTAGCGTACAATGAGCAGTTCTTC. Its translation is CASRGLAYNEQFF.

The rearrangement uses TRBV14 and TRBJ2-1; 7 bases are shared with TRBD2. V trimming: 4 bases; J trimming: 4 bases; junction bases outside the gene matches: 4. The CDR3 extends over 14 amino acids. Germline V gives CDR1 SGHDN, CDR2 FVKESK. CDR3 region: CASSPSSGYNEQFF. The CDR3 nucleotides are TGTGCCAGCAGCCCATCTAGCGGTTACAATGAGCAGTTCTTC.

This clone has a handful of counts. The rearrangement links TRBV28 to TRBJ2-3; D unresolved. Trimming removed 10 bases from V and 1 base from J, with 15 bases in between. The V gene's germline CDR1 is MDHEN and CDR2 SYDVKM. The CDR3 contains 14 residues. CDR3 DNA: TGTGCCACCCAGGCCCCGTCTGGCACAGATACGCAGTATTTT. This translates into CATQAPSGTDTQYF.

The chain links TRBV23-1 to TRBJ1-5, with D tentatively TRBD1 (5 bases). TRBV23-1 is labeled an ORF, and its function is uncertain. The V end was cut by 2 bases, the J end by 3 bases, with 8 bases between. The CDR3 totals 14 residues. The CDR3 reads CASSQTGFNQPQHF. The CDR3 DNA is TGCGCCAGCAGTCAAACAGGTTTCAATCAGCCCCAGCATTTT.

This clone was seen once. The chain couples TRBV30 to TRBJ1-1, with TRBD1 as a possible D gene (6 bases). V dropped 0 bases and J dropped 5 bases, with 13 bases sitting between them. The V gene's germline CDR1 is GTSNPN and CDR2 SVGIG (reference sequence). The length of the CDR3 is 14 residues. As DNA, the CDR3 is TGTGCCTGGAGTGTAGGTTTGGGGGCTACTGAAGCTTTCTTT. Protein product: CAWSVGLGATEAFF.

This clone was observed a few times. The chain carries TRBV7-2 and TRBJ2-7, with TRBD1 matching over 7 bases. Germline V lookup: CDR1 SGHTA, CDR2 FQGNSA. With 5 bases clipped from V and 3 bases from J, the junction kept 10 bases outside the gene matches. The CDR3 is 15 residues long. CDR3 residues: CASSPQSGTDYEQYF. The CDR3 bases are TGTGCCAGCAGCCCGCAGTCCGGGACAGACTACGAGCAGTACTTC.

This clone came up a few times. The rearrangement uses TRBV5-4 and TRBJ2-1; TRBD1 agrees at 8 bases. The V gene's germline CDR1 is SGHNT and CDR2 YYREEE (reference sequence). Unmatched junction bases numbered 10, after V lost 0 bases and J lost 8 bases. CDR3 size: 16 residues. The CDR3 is CASSLAGRQGMDEQFF. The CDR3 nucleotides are TGTGCCAGCAGCTTGGCCGGGAGACAGGGGATGGATGAGCAGTTCTTC.

This chain's CDR3 is CSAREDTQYF. CDR3 in DNA: TGCAGTGCGAGGGAAGATACGCAGTATTTT. The chain carries TRBV20-1 and TRBJ2-3; tentative D call: TRBD2 (5 bases). This CDR3 is built from 10 residues. Germline loops: CDR1 DFQATT, CDR2 SNEGSKA (reference sequence). Deletions cut 6 bases from V and 5 bases from J, with 6 bases between.

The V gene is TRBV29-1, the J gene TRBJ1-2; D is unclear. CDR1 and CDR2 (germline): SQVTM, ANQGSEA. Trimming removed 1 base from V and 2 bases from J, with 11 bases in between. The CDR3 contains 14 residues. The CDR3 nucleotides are TGCAGCGTTGAAGCCCTACACGGGAACTATGGCTACACCTTC. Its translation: CSVEALHGNYGYTF.

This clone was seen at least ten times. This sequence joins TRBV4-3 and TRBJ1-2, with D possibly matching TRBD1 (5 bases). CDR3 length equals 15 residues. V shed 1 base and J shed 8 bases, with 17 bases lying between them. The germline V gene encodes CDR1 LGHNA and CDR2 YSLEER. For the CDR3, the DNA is TGCGCCAGCAGCCAAGTTACCTTACGGGGGATCGGCTACACCTTC. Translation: CASSQVTLRGIGYTF.

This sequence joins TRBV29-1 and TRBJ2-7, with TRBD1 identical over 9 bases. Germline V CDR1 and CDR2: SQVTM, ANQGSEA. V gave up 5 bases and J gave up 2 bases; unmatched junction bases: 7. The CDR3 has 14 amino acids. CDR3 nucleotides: TGCAGCGTTTACTCCGGGACAGGGCCCTACGAGCAGTACTTC. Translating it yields CSVYSGTGPYEQYF.

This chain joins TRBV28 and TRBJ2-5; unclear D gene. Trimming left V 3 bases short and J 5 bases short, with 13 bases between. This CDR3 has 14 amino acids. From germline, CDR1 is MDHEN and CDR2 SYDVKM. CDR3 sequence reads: CASSFSGPRETQYF. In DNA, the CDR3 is TGTGCCAGCAGTTTTTCCGGCCCCAGGGAGACCCAGTACTTC.

Written as DNA, the CDR3 is TGTGCCAGCAGTCCGGGACAGGGGGCGCGCGGCTACACCTTC. This codes for CASSPGQGARGYTF. The chain combines TRBV28 with TRBJ1-2; TRBD1 aligns across 12 bases. After removal of 5 bases from V and 8 bases from J, the junction contained 6 bases not matched to a gene. CDR3 length equals 14 residues. The V gene's germline CDR1 is MDHEN and CDR2 SYDVKM.

CDR3 in DNA: TGCGCCAGCAGCCAAGATCCGGCACTAGCCTACGAGCAGTACTTC. The encoded protein is CASSQDPALAYEQYF. The V call is TRBV4-1, the J call TRBJ2-7; the D gene is possibly TRBD2 (5 bases). CDR3 length equals 15 residues. With 0 bases removed from V and 2 bases from J, the gap between germline ends came to 11 bases. The germline V gene encodes CDR1 MGHRA and CDR2 YSYEKL.

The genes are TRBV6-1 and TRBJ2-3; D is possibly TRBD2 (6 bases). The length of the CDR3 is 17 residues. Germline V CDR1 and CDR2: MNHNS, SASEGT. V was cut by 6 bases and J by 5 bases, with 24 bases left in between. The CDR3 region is CASSELYGGRVEDTQYF. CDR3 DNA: TGTGCCAGCAGCGAACTTTACGGAGGGAGAGTCGAAGATACGCAGTATTTT.

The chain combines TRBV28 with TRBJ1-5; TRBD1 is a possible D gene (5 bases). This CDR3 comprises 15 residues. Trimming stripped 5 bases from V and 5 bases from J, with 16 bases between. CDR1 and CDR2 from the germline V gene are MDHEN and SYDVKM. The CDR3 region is CASSPERGAYQPQHF. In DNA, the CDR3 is TGTGCCAGCAGTCCGGAGCGGGGCGCGTATCAGCCCCAGCATTTT.

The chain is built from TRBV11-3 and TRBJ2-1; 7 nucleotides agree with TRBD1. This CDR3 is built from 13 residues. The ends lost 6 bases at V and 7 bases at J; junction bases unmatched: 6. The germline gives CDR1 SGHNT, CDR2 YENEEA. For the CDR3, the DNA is TGTGCCAGCAGTATTCAGGGGGTTAATGAGCAGTTCTTC. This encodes CASSIQGVNEQFF.

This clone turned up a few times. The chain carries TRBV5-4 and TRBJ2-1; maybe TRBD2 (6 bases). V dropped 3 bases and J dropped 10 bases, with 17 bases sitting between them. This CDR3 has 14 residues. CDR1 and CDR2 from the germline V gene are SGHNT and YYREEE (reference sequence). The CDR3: CASSSLGRPQEQFF. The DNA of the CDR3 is TGTGCCAGCAGCTCCCTTGGGAGGCCCCAAGAGCAGTTCTTC.